Following are 15 T cell receptor beta chains from one sample sequenced in a study of CD8 T cells in ankylosing spondylitis. TCRdb reprocessed the 5' RACE reads via MiXCR and lists one record per CDR3 protein. The table shows 50,000 to 70,000 distinct CDR3 sequences, with 6.2% occurring only once. Sequencing was performed on synovial fluid, either unsorted or a sorted T cell fraction (not recorded which). These receptors all come from a male donor with ankylosing spondylitis.

In the case of this clonotype: A read error may produce the germline difference seen at one junction end. The chain joins TRBV11-1 to TRBJ2-1, with D unclear. Germline V gene data show CDR1 as SGHAT and CDR2 as FQDESV (reference sequence). The CDR3 is made up of 14 amino acids. The CDR3: CASSVAGVSDEQFF. CDR3 nucleotides: TGTGCCAGCAGCGTAGCTGGAGTCTCGGATGAGCAGTTCTTC.

This clonotype was seen at least ten times. The J gene is TRBJ2-7, the V gene TRBV9; D may be TRBD1 or TRBD2 (5 bases each). The germline V gene encodes CDR1 SGDLS and CDR2 YYNGEE. V was shortened by 3 bases and J by 2 bases, with 18 bases between the two germline ends. This CDR3 has 16 amino acids. The DNA for the CDR3 is TGTGCCAGCAGCGGCACCGGGACGTCCTGGCCCTACGAGCAGTACTTC. It codes for CASSGTGTSWPYEQYF. Full variable domain (rest looked up from reference TRBV9 and TRBJ2-7): DSGVTQTPKHLITATGQRVTLRCSPRSGDLSVYWYQQSLDQGLQFLIQYYNGEERAKGNILERFSAQQFPDLHSELNLSSLELGDSALYFCASSGTGTSWPYEQYFGPGTRLTVT.

A few counts support this clonotype. The genes are TRBV7-2 and TRBJ2-7; tentatively, D is TRBD1 (7 bases). Per the germline V gene, CDR1 is SGHTA and CDR2 is FQGNSA. V dropped 4 bases and J dropped 2 bases, with 15 bases sitting between them. The CDR3 runs to 15 residues. DNA for the CDR3: TGTGCCAGCAGCTATCCAGGGGGGCGGACCTACGAGCAGTACTTC. Its translation: CASSYPGGRTYEQYF.

This clonotype was detected ten times or more. This chain joins TRBV28 and TRBJ2-3; D is ambiguous. The V end lost 6 bases, the J end lost 0 bases, and 7 bases lay between the germline ends. Looked up from germline, CDR1 is MDHEN and CDR2 is SYDVKM. This CDR3 contains 13 residues. The CDR3 sequence: CASRRSSTDTQYF. The DNA for the CDR3 is TGTGCCAGCAGGCGGAGCAGCACAGATACGCAGTATTTT.

Worth noting for this clonotype: A read error may explain this, as a much larger clone is one base away. This chain uses TRBV20-1 with TRBJ1-5, with D perhaps TRBD1 (5 bases). CDR3 length equals 15 residues. V lost 6 bases, J lost 2 bases, and 17 bases lay in between. Germline CDR1 is DFQATT and CDR2 is SNEGSKA (reference sequence). The CDR3 nucleotides read TGCAGTGCCGATCAGGGAACGGGGGGCAATCAGCCCCAGCATTTT. This sequence encodes CSADQGTGGNQPQHF.

In this sample, this clonotype turned up many times. The rearrangement uses TRBV7-2 and TRBJ2-1, with D possibly TRBD1 on 5 matching bases. V was pared by 3 bases and J by 8 bases, with 17 bases between. Germline values: CDR1 SGHTA, CDR2 FQGNSA. This CDR3 spans 15 amino acids. The CDR3 DNA reads TGTGCCAGCAGCTTGTTAGGGGTTGAGTTCGATGAGCAGTTCTTC. It specifies CASSLLGVEFDEQFF.

This sequence joins TRBV11-3 and TRBJ2-5; tentative D call: TRBD2 (6 bases). V dropped 0 bases and J dropped 4 bases, with 15 bases sitting between them. The CDR3 sequence is 16 residues long. CDR1 SGHNT and CDR2 YENEEA come from the germline V gene. The CDR3 DNA sequence: TGTGCCAGCAGCTTAGAATGGGCGGGATCCCCAGAGACCCAGTACTTC. Translating it yields CASSLEWAGSPETQYF.

There are many counts of this clonotype. This chain uses TRBV20-1 with TRBJ2-3; a possible D gene is TRBD2 (6 bases). The germline V and J ends were trimmed by 6 bases and 2 bases, with 21 bases remaining between them. The CDR3 runs 16 residues. Germline CDR1 and CDR2: DFQATT and SNEGSKA (reference sequence). Here the CDR3 DNA reads TGCAGTGCCGGAGAGGGGTACGGGAGCCCCACAGATACGCAGTATTTT. Translating gives CSAGEGYGSPTDTQYF.

The V gene is TRBV6-5, the J gene TRBJ2-5; 8 bases match TRBD1. The CDR3 has 17 residues. The J segment lost 5 bases and the V segment lost 0 bases, leaving 11 bases of the junction unmatched. In germline, CDR1 is MNHEY, CDR2 SVGAGI. CDR3: CASSYSVGQGIGETQYF. The CDR3 region has the DNA TGTGCCAGCAGTTACTCAGTAGGACAGGGTATAGGTGAGACCCAGTACTTC.

This clonotype was picked up many times. The J gene is TRBJ1-5, the V gene TRBV6-5; D gene ambiguous. V was clipped by 4 bases and J by 4 bases, with 11 bases between them. Germline values: CDR1 MNHEY, CDR2 SVGAGI. The CDR3 contains 14 residues. The CDR3 region is CASSLEMGNQPQHF. The CDR3 DNA sequence: TGTGCCAGCAGTTTGGAGATGGGAAATCAGCCCCAGCATTTT.

The table lists this clonotype with many counts. The V gene is TRBV19, the J gene TRBJ1-1, with 7 nucleotides matching TRBD1. The CDR3 spans 14 residues. The germline CDR1 and CDR2 sequences are LNHDA and SQIVND (reference sequence). V lost 7 bases and J lost 1; bases outside the gene matches: 6. CDR3: CASMPDRANTEAFF. As DNA, the CDR3 is TGTGCCAGTATGCCCGACAGGGCGAACACTGAAGCTTTCTTT.

This clonotype was detected ten times or more. CDR3 sequence (DNA): TGTGCCATCAGTGAACCCCGTGGCGAGCAGTACTTC. Protein product: CAISEPRGEQYF. The chain uses TRBV10-3 and TRBJ2-7; D remains unclear. Germline assignment: CDR1 ENHRY and CDR2 SYGVKD. Trimming stripped 3 bases from V and 6 bases from J, with 9 bases between. CDR3 length: 12 residues.

This clonotype was counted many times. The gene calls are TRBV20-1 and TRBJ1-5; unclear D gene. CDR1 is DFQATT and CDR2 is SNEGSKA in the germline V gene (reference sequence). The CDR3 is 15 residues long. V lost 2 bases to trimming and J lost 0 bases, with 11 bases between them. This CDR3 is CSARHGEYSNQPQHF. The CDR3 coding sequence is TGCAGTGCTAGACACGGGGAATATAGCAATCAGCCCCAGCATTTT.

This clonotype was found many times. This rearrangement joins TRBV7-6 to TRBJ2-3; either TRBD1 or TRBD2 may supply D (5 bases each). The CDR3 is 15 residues long. The germline CDR1 and CDR2 sequences are SGHVS and FNYEAQ. V lost 6 bases and J 4 bases, leaving 17 bases between the germline ends. CDR3 residues: CASSRRDPLADTQYF. The CDR3 DNA reads TGTGCCAGCAGTAGACGGGACCCGCTGGCAGATACGCAGTATTTT.

The chain links TRBV30 to TRBJ2-2; 8 bases fit TRBD2. V lost 3 bases and J lost 7; bases outside the gene matches: 7. The CDR3 loop spans 14 amino acids. Germline values: CDR1 GTSNPN, CDR2 SVGIG (reference sequence). As DNA, the CDR3 is TGTGCCTGGAGCCGGGGGGGAGTAGGCGGGGAGCTGTTTTTT. The encoded protein is CAWSRGGVGGELFF.